This is a list of T cell receptor beta chains from one sample in a study of T cells after yellow fever vaccination. MiXCR, run by TCRdb on the 5' RACE reads, gives a single entry per CDR3 protein. The table includes about 340,000 distinct CDR3 sequences, approximately 4% detected once. The sequencing used PBMCs, collected 5 days after the yellow fever booster vaccination. These receptors were collected from a man younger than 35 who received the YFV17D yellow fever vaccine. Both conserved end residues are part of each CDR3. The D gene is left open where the match is weak. Size is stated for part of the rows, as once, few or many counts, or as a class when the clone is expanded.

TRBJ2-3 | 14 | - | many | TRBV12-3/TRBV12-4 | TGTGCCAGCAGTTTGAGTCTAGCGACAGATACGCAGTATTTT | CASSLSLATDTQYF
TRBJ1-1 | 13 | - | many | TRBV18 | TGTGCCAGCTCCCCTTATTTCAGGGCTGAAGCTTTCTTT | CASSPYFRAEAFF
TRBJ1-5 | 14 | - | many | TRBV7-2 | TGTGCCAGCAGTTATGGGTTTGGCAATCAGCCCCAGCATTTT | CASSYGFGNQPQHF
TRBJ2-1 | 14 | TRBD2 | - | TRBV20-1 | TGCAGTGCTGTCGGGGGGGCCGAGGGCAATGAGCAGTTCTTC | CSAVGGAEGNEQFF
TRBJ1-3 | 13 | - | - | TRBV12-3/TRBV12-4 | TGTGCCAGCAGTTTAGTCCAGGGAAACACCATATATTTT | CASSLVQGNTIYF
TRBJ2-3 | 14 | - | many | TRBV20-1 | TGCAGTGTCGACTCCTCGACTAGCACAGATACGCAGTATTTT | CSVDSSTSTDTQYF
TRBJ1-1 | 15 | TRBD1 | many | TRBV5-1 | TGCGCCAGCAGCTTGGAGGGGGCGCAAAAAGGTGAAGCTTTCTTT | CASSLEGAQKGEAFF
TRBJ2-5 | 14 | - | few | TRBV7-9 | TGTGCCAGCAGCTTAGTTCGCGGAGAAGAGACCCAGTACTTC | CASSLVRGEETQYF
TRBJ2-2 | 13 | - | few | TRBV30 | TGTGCCTGGAGTGTAGGGTGGATGGGGGAGCTGTTTTTT | CAWSVGWMGELFF
TRBJ2-2 | 16 | - | many | TRBV11-3 | TGTGCCAGCAGCTTAAGTAAACGGGCCGCCGCCGGGGAGCTGTTTTTT | CASSLSKRAAAGELFF
TRBJ2-5 | 16 | TRBD2 | - | TRBV4-2 | TGTGCCAGCAGCCGCCCCCCGGGACTAGCGAACGAGACCCAGTACTTC | CASSRPPGLANETQYF
TRBJ2-1 | 17 | - | - | TRBV6-5 | TGTGCCAGCAGTTACTCGAGGCGCCGGCAGGGATACAATGAGCAGTTCTTC | CASSYSRRRQGYNEQFF
TRBJ1-1 | 17 | - | few | TRBV6-5 | TGTGCCAGCAGTTACTCATTCGGGGGCTTAGGGGACACTGAAGCTTTCTTT | CASSYSFGGLGDTEAFF
TRBJ1-5 | 14 | - | few | TRBV19 | TGTGCCAGTAGTACGTCTTATAGCAATCAGCCCCAGCATTTT | CASSTSYSNQPQHF
TRBJ1-6 | 16 | - | few | TRBV7-9 | TGTGCCAGCAGCCCTACTAGACAGGCTACTAATTCACCCCTCCACTTT | CASSPTRQATNSPLHF
TRBJ2-3 | 16 | - | few | TRBV7-8 | TGTGCCAGCAGCTTAACGTGGCGGAGGGGGACAGATACGCAGTATTTT | CASSLTWRRGTDTQYF
TRBJ1-2 | 12 | - | few | TRBV25-1 | TGTGCCAGCAGACTCGGGACGCAGGGCTACACCTTC | CASRLGTQGYTF
TRBJ1-5 | 15 | - | - | TRBV7-9 | TGTGCCAGCAGCCCAGGGCCCGATAGCAATCAGCCCCAGCATTTT | CASSPGPDSNQPQHF
TRBJ1-5 | 14 | - | - | TRBV24-1 | TGTGCCACCAGTGCCCCGTTTAGCAATCAGCCCCAGCATTTT | CATSAPFSNQPQHF
TRBJ1-6 | 13 | - | many | TRBV12-3/TRBV12-4 | TGTGCCAGCAGTTTAGTCGGCGGGTCACCCCTCCACTTT | CASSLVGGSPLHF
TRBJ2-5 | 16 | TRBD2 | few | TRBV14 | TGTGCCAGCAGCCCCGGACGGACTAGCGGGGAAGAGACCCAGTACTTC | CASSPGRTSGEETQYF
TRBJ2-5 | 11 | - | many | TRBV20-1 | TGCAGTTCCTCAGGGGTCGAGACCCAGTACTTC | CSSSGVETQYF